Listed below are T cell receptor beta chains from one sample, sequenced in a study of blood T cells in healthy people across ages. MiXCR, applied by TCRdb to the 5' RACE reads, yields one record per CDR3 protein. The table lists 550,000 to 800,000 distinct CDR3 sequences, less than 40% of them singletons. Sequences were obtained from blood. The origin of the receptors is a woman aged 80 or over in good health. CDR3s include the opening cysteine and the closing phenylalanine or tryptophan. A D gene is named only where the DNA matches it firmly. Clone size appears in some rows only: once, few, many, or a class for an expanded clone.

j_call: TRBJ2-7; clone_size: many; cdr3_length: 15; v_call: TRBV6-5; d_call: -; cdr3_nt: TGTGCCAGCAGTTCCCTCGACGGGGGATCCTACGAGCAGTACTTC; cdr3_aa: CASSSLDGGSYEQYF
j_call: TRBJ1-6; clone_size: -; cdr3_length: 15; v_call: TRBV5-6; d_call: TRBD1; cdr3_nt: TGTGCCAGCAGCCTGGGACAGGGTGTGGGATCACCCCTCCACTTT; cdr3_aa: CASSLGQGVGSPLHF
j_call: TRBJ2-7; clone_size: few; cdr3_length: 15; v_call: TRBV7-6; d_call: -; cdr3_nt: TGTGCCAGCAGCTTAGAGTGGGGGCCCTCCTACGAGCAGTACTTC; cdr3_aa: CASSLEWGPSYEQYF
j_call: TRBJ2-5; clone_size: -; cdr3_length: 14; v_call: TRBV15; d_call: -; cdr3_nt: TGTGCCACCAGCAGAGATATCACGGCGTACGGGCAGTACTTC; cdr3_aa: CATSRDITAYGQYF
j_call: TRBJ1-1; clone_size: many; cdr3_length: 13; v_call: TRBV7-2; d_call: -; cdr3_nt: TGTGCCAGCAGCTCACTAAGCAACACTGAAGCTTTCTTT; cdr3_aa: CASSSLSNTEAFF
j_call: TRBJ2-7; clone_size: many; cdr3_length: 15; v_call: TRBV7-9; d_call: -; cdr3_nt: TGTGCCAGCAGCTTAGTTGTCGGTAGCTCCTACGAGCAGTACTTC; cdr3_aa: CASSLVVGSSYEQYF
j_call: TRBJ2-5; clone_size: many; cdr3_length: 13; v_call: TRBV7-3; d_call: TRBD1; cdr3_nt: TGTGCCAGCAGCACAGGGGGTTACGAGACCCAGTACTTC; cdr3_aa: CASSTGGYETQYF
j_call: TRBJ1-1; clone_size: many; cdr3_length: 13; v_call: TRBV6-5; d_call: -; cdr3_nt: TGTGCCAGCAGTTACTCGGGCGGCGCTGAAGCTTTCTTT; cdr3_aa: CASSYSGGAEAFF
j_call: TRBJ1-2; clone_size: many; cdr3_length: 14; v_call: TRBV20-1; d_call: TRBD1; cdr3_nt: TGCAGTGCTAGACTCAGGGGGATTACCTATGGCTACACCTTC; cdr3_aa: CSARLRGITYGYTF
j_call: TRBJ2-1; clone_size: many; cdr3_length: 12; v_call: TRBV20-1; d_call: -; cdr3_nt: TGCAGTGTCTCCCGAAAGGGTTCCGAGCAGTTCTTC; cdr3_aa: CSVSRKGSEQFF
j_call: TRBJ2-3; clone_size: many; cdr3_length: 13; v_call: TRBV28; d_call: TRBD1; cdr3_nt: TGTGCCAGCAAGGGACCCTCCGGGACAGGGTGGTATTTT; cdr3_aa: CASKGPSGTGWYF
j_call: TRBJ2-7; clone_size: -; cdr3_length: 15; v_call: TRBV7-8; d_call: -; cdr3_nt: TGTGCCAGCAGCTTAGCAGTTCCAGCGTCCTACGAGCAGTACTTC; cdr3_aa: CASSLAVPASYEQYF
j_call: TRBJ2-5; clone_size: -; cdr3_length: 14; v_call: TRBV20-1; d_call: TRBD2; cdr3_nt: TGCAGTGCTAGAGAGGGAGGGCCGGAGGAGACCCAGTACTTC; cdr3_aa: CSAREGGPEETQYF
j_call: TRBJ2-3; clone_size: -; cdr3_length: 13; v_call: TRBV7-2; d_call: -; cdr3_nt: TGTGCCAGCAGCCGCCTATCGGCAGATACGCAGTATTTT; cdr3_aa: CASSRLSADTQYF
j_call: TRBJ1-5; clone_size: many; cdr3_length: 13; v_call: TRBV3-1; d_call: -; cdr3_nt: TGTGCCAGCGGGCCCGCTAGCAATCAGCCCCAGCATTTT; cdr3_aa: CASGPASNQPQHF
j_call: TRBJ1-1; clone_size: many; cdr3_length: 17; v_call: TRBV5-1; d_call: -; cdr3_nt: TGCGCCAGCAGCCGTGACGGGACACTGAGTAGGAACACTGAAGCTTTCTTT; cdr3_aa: CASSRDGTLSRNTEAFF
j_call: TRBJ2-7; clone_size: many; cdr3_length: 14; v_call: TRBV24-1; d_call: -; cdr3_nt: TGTGCCACCAGTGATAGGTCAGAGACCTACGAGCAGTACTTC; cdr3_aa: CATSDRSETYEQYF
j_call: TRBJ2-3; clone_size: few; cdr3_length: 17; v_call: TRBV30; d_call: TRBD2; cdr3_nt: TGTGCCTGGAGTTCCATAAGCGGGGGGGGCCGCACAGATACGCAGTATTTT; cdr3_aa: CAWSSISGGGRTDTQYF
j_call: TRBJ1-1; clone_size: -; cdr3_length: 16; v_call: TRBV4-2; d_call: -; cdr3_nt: TGTGCCAGCAGCTATCGAGGGGGTAGTAAGAACACTGAAGCTTTCTTT; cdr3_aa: CASSYRGGSKNTEAFF
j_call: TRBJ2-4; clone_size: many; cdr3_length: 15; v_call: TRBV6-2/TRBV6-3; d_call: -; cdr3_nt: TGTGCCAGCAGCTCCCAGCGGGCCGACAAAAACATTCAGTACTTC; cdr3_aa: CASSSQRADKNIQYF
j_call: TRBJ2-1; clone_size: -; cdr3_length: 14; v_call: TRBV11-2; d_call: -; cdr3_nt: TGTGCCAGCAGCCTCCTGGGCCTGGGGGATGAGCAGTTCTTC; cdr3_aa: CASSLLGLGDEQFF
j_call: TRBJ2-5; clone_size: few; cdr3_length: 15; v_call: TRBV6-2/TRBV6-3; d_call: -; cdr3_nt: TGTGCCAGCAGTACGGATGACAGGTTTCAAGAGACCCAGTACTTC; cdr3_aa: CASSTDDRFQETQYF
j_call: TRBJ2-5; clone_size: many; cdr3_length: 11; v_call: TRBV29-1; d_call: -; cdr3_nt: TGCAGCGTGGGGAGTGGAGAGACCCAGTACTTC; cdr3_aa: CSVGSGETQYF
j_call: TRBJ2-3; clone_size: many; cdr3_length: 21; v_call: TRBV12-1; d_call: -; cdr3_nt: TGTGCCAGCAGCTTTGCCACCCAACTAGCGGGGGGCCTTTCTAGCACAGATACGCAGTATTTT; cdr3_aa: CASSFATQLAGGLSSTDTQYF
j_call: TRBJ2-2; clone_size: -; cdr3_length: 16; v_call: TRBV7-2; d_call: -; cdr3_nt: TGTGCCAGTAGCCCGCGCTACAGGGAAGCCACCGGGGAGCTGTTTTTT; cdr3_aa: CASSPRYREATGELFF
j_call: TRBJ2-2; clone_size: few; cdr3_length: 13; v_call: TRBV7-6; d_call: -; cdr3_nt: TGTGCCAGCAGCGTTAGAGACACCGGGGAGCTGTTTTTT; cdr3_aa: CASSVRDTGELFF
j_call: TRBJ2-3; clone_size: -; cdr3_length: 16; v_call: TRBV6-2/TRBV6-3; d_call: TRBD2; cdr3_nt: TGTGCCAGCAGCCAGACCCTAGCGGGGTTAATGGATACGCAGTATTTT; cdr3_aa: CASSQTLAGLMDTQYF
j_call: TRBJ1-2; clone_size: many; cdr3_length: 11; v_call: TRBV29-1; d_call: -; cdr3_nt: TGCAGCGTCCTGGGCCCATTTGGCTACACCTTC; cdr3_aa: CSVLGPFGYTF
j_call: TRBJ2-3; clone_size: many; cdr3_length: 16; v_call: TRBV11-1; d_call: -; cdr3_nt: TGTGCCAGCAGCCAAGCCGGGCCCTGGGGCACAGATACGCAGTATTTT; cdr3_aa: CASSQAGPWGTDTQYF
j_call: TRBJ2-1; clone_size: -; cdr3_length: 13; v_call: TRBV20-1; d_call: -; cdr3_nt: TGCAGTGCTAGTGGGGCGATTGGGAATGAGCAGTTCTTC; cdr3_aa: CSASGAIGNEQFF
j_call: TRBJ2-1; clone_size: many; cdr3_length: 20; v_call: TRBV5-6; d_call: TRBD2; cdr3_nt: TGTGCCAGCAGCAGCTACCTAGCGGGGGGGCCGTCGGGGAGCTACAATGAGCAGTTCTTC; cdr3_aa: CASSSYLAGGPSGSYNEQFF
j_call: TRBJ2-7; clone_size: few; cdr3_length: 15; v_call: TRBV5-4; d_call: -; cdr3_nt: TGTGCCAGCAGTCCCCCTCGGGGGACCTACAATGAGCAGTACTTC; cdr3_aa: CASSPPRGTYNEQYF
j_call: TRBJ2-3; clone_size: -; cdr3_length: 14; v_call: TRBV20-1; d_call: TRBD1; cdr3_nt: TGCAGTGCTCCCCGGACAGGGGGCACAGATACGCAGTATTTT; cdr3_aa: CSAPRTGGTDTQYF
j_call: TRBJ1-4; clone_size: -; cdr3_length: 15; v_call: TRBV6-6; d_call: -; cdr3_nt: TGTGCCAGCAGTTACGCATACAGGGTCGATGAAAAACTGTTTTTT; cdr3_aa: CASSYAYRVDEKLFF
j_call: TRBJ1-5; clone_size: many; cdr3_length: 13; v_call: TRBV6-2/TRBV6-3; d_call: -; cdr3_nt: TGTGCCAGCAGCCCCCACGGGAATCAGCCCCAGCATTTT; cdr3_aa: CASSPHGNQPQHF
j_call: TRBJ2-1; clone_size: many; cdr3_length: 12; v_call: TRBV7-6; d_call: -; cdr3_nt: TGTGCCAGCAGCTTTTGGAGGAATGAGCAGTTCTTC; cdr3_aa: CASSFWRNEQFF
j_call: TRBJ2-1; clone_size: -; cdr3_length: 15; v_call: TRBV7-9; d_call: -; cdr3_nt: TGTGCCAGCAGCTTAACGATTACGCTGGGCAATGAGCAGTTCTTC; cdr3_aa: CASSLTITLGNEQFF
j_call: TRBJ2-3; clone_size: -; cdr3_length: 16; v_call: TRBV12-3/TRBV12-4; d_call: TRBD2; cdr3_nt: TGTGCCAGCAGCCAGCAGGGCGGGGGTAGAACAGATGCGCAGTATTTT; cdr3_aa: CASSQQGGGRTDAQYF
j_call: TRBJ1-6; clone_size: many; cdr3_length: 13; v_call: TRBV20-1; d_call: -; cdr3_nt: TGCAGTGCTAGGGGAGAGCAAAATTCACCCCTCCACTTT; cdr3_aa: CSARGEQNSPLHF